This T cell receptor beta chain was sequenced during a study of CD8 T cells in ankylosing spondylitis (dated by TCRdb to 2016 to 2017). Describing the broader study: The study profiled T cell receptor beta repertoires in healthy donors and ankylosing spondylitis patients to find disease-linked TCR variants. Peripheral blood was sampled, and synovial fluid was also collected from ankylosing spondylitis patients. The full study cohort was made up of 20 to 25 ankylosing spondylitis patients and roughly 100 healthy donors. Beyond this particular receptor, the publication reports: The disease-linked clones showed a CD8+ phenotype and occurred at relatively low frequencies in peripheral blood. Significant enrichment of the disease-linked clones was reported in matched synovial fluid samples from ankylosing spondylitis patients. Some motif variants were previously reported in synovial fluid and blood of reactive arthritis patients, suggesting common disease-initiation mechanisms. Blood from ankylosing spondylitis patients appeared to be characterized by a TCR beta motif composed of under 10 highly homologous amino acid variants.

Sequencer: Illumina HiSeq 2500. TCR beta libraries were prepared by quantitative 5'-RACE with molecular barcodes. For the original study's pipeline: To identify disease-linked TCR variants, a new computational method was used, one built on a probabilistic model of VDJ rearrangement. The public reads were run again by TCRdb, first through fastp at Q25 and then through MiXCR, and only productive beta chains were kept. Rows are combined by CDR3 protein, so each entry shows the most common genes and DNA. The V and J calls shown here were made by TCRdb, not taken from the authors' results. Recorded for this sample are approximately 500,000 distinct CDR3 sequences; roughly 13% of them occurred a single time. The biggest ten clones account for over 6.5% of the sample. This clonotype occurred many times. This clone's antigen is unknown. One base away there is no much larger clone; base qualities are not given.

The receptor comes from a male donor with ankylosing spondylitis. Sequencing used blood, either unsorted or a sorted T cell fraction (not recorded which).

The bases are TGTGCCAGCAGCTTCTTGCTAGCGGGAGGGAATGAGCAGTTCTTC. It codes for CASSFLLAGGNEQFF. The V and J genes are TRBV11-2 and TRBJ2-1, with 12 bases aligning to TRBD2. Germline trimming amounts to 3 bases on V and 7 bases on J, with 4 as the count of junction bases outside the gene matches. The CDR3 goes from the cysteine to the phenylalanine over 15 residues. Here the CDR3 DNA is all that survives: 45 bases in frame from base 1. The germline V gene yields SGHAT for CDR1 and FQNNGV for CDR2.